This T cell receptor (beta chain) appears in the sequencing data of a study of blood T cells in healthy people across ages. Trimming took off 5 bases at V and 0 bases at J, with 14 bases between the two ends. Germline V gene sequence: CDR1 SGHTA, CDR2 FQGTGA. This CDR3 region has 16 residues. A sample-barcoded 5' primer and a J-beta primer mix were used in a second PCR of about 6 to 11 cycles. TCRdb independently ran MiXCR on the 5' RACE reads; one entry per CDR3 protein. The table has about 830,000 distinct CDR3 sequences, around 62% seen once; the top ten hold 28%. Specimen: blood. V gene TRBV7-3 combines with J gene TRBJ2-1; D is unclear. This receptor was taken from a man aged 25 to 40 in good health. CDR3 loop: CASSPNWGSSYNEQFF. DNA of the CDR3: TGTGCCAGCAGCCCCAACTGGGGTAGCTCCTACAATGAGCAGTTCTTC.